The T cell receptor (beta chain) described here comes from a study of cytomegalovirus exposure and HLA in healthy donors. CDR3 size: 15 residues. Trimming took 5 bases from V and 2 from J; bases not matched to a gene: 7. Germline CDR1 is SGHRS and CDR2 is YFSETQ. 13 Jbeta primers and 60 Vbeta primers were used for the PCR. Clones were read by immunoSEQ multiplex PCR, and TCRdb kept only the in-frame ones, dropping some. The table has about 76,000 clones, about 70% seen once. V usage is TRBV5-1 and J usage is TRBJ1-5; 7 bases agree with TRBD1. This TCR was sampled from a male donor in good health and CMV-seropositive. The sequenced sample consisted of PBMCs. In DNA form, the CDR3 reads TGCGCCAGCAGTAGAGGGGGCACAGGCAATCAGCCCCAGCATTTT. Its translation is CASSRGGTGNQPQHF.